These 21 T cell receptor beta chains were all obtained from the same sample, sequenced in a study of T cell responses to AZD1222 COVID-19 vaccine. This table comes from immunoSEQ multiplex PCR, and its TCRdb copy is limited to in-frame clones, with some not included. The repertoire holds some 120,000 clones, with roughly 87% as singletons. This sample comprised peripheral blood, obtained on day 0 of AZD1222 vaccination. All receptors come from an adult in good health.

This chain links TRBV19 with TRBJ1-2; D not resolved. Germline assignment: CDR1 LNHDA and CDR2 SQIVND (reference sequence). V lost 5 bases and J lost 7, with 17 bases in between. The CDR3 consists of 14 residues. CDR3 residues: CASSSNFARGGYTF. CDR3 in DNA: TGTGCCAGTAGTTCTAACTTCGCGCGGGGTGGCTACACCTTC.

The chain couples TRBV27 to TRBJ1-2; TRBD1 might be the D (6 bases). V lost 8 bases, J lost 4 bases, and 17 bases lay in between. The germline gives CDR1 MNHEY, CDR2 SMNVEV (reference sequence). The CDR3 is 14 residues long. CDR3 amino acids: CASARSGTLYGYTF. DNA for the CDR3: TGTGCCAGCGCACGATCCGGGACACTCTATGGCTACACCTTC.

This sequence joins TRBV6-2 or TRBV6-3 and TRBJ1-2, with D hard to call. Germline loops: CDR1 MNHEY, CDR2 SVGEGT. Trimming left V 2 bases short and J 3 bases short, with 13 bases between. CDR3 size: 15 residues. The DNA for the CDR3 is TGTGCCAGCAGTTACCGACCGAGCGGCGACTATGGCTACACCTTC. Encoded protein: CASSYRPSGDYGYTF.

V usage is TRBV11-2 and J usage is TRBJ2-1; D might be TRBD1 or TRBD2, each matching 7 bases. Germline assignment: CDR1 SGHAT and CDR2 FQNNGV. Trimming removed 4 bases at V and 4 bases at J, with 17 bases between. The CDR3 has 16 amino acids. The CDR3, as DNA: TGTGCCAGCAGCTCAAACCAGGGGGGGAAGTACAATGAGCAGTTCTTC. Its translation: CASSSNQGGKYNEQFF.

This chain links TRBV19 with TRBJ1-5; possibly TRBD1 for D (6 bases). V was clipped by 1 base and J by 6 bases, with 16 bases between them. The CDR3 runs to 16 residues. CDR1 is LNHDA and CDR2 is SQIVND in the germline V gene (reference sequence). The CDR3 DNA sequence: TGTGCCAGTAGTATAGTAACGGAGGGGGTCAGTCAGCCCCAGCATTTT. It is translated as CASSIVTEGVSQPQHF.

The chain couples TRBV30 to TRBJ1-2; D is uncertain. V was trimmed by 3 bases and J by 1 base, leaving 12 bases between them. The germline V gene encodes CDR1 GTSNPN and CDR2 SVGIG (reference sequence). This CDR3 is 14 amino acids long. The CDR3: CAWRGRGNNYGYTF. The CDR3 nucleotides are TGTGCCTGGAGGGGCCGGGGAAATAACTATGGCTACACCTTC.

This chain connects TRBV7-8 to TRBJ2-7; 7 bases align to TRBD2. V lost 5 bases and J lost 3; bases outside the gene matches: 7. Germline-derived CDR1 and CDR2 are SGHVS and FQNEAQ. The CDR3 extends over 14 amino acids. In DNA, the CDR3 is TGTGCCAGCAGCCCCCCCCCGGGAGGCTACGAGCAGTACTTC. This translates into CASSPPPGGYEQYF. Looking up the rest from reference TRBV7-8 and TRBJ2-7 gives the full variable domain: GAGVSQSPRYKVAKRGQDVALRCDPISGHVSLFWYQQALGQGPEFLTYFQNEAQLDKSGLPSDRFFAERPEGSVSTLKIQRTQQEDSAVYLCASSPPPGGYEQYFGPGTRLTVT.

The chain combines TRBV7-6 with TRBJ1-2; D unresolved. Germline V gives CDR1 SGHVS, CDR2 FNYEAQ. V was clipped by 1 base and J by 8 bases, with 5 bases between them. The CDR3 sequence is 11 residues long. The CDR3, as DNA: TGTGCCAGCAGCTTAGAAAGCGGCTACACCTTC. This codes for CASSLESGYTF.

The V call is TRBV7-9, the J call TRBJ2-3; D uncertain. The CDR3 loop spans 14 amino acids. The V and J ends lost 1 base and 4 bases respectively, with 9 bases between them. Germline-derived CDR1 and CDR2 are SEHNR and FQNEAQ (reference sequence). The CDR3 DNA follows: TGTGCCAGCAGCTTAGTGGGCGAGGCAGATACGCAGTATTTT. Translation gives CASSLVGEADTQYF.

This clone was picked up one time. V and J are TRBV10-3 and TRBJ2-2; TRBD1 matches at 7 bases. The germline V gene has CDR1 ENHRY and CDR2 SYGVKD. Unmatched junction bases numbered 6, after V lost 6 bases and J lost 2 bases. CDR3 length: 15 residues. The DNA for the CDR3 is TGTGCCATCAGCCTGGGACAGAGAAACACCGGGGAGCTGTTTTTT. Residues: CAISLGQRNTGELFF.

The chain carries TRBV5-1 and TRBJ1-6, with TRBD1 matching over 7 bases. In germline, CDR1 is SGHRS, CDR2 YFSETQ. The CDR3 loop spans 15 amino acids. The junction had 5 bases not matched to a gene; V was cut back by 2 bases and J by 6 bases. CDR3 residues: CASSLTGTANSPLHF. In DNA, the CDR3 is TGCGCCAGCAGCTTAACCGGGACAGCTAATTCACCCCTCCACTTT. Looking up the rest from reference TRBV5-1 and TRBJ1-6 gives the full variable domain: KAGVTQTPRYLIKTRGQQVTLSCSPISGHRSVSWYQQTPGQGLQFLFEYFSETQRNKGNFPGRFSGRQFSNSRSEMNVSTLELGDSALYLCASSLTGTANSPLHFGNGTRLTVT.

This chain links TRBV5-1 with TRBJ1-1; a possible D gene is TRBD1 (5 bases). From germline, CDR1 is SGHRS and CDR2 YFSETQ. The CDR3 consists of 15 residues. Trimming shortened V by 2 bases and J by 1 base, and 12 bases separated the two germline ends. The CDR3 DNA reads TGCGCCAGCAGCTTCGCCCCGGGGCAGAACACTGAAGCTTTCTTT. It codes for CASSFAPGQNTEAFF.

CDR3 DNA: TGTGCCAGCAGCTTGGGGCGGGGCTATGGCTACACCTTC. This gives the protein CASSLGRGYGYTF. The gene calls are TRBV5-8 and TRBJ1-2; D uncertain. The CDR3 covers 13 residues. V gave up 0 bases and J gave up 4 bases, with 7 bases separating them. Germline CDR1 and CDR2: SGHTS and YDEGEE.

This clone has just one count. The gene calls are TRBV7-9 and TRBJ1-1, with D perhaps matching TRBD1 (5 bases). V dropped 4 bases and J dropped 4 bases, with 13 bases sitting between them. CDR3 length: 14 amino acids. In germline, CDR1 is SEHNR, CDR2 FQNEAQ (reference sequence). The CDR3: CASSSGSSGTEAFF. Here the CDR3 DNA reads TGTGCCAGCAGCTCAGGGTCCTCGGGCACTGAAGCTTTCTTT.

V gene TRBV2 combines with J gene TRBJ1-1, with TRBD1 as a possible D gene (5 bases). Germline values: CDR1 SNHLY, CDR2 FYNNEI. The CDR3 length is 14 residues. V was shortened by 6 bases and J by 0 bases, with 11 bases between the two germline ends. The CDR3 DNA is TGTGCCAGCAGGGTAAGACAGTTGAACACTGAAGCTTTCTTT. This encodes CASRVRQLNTEAFF. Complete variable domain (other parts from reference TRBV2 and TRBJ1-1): EPEVTQTPSHQVTQMGQEVILRCVPISNHLYFYWYRQILGQKVEFLVSFYNNEISEKSEIFDDQFSVERPDGSNFTLKIRSTKLEDSAMYFCASRVRQLNTEAFFGQGTRLTVV.

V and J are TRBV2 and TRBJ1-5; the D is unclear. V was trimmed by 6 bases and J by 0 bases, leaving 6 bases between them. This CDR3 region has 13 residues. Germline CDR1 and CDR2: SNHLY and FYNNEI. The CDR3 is CASRYSSNQPQHF. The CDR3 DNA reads TGTGCCAGCAGGTACAGTAGCAATCAGCCCCAGCATTTT.

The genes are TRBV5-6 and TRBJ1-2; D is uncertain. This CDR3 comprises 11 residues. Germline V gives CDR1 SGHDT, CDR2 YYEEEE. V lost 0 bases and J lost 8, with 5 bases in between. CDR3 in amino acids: CASSLDLGYTF. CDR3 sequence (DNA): TGTGCCAGCAGCTTGGATTTAGGCTACACCTTC.

The CDR3 is CASSLGPGNYNEQFF. Here the CDR3 DNA reads TGTGCCAGCAGTTTAGGGCCGGGAAACTACAATGAGCAGTTCTTC. The chain has TRBV27 and TRBJ2-1, with D possibly TRBD2 on 5 matching bases. The CDR3 totals 15 residues. From germline, CDR1 is MNHEY and CDR2 SMNVEV (reference sequence). Trimming pared 2 bases from V and 3 bases from J, leaving 11 bases between.

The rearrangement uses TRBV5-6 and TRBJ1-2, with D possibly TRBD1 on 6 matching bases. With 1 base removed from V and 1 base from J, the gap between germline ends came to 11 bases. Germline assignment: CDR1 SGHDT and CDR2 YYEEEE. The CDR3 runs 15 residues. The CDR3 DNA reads TGTGCCAGCAGCTTGTGGGGGCAAGGTAACTATGGCTACACCTTC. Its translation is CASSLWGQGNYGYTF.

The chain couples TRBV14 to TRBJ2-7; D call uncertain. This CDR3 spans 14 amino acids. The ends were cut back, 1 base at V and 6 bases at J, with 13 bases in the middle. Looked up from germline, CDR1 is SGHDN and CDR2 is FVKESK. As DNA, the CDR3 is TGTGCCAGCAGCCAAGTGAGTTACACGGGCGAGCAGTACTTC. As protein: CASSQVSYTGEQYF.

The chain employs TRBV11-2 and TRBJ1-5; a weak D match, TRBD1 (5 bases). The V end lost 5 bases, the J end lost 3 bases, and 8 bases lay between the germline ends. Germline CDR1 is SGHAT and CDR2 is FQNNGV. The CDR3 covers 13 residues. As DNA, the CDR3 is TGTGCCAGCAGCCCGGGGGACAATCAGCCCCAGCATTTT. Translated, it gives CASSPGDNQPQHF.